This T cell receptor beta chain comes out of a study of blood T cell repertoires in COVID-19. Study-level information: COVID-19 samples from acute and convalescent phases originated in the United States, Italy and Spain. Sample material is recorded as cDNA or gDNA derived from T cells, B-cell-depleted T cells, or PBMCs.

CDR3 size: 11 residues. J was trimmed by 5 bases and V by 8 bases; bases with no gene match: 3. Germline loops: CDR1 MNHEY, CDR2 SVGAGI. Profiling relied on immunoSEQ multiplex PCR, and the TCRdb table lists in-frame clones only, not all of them. The repertoire holds 500,000 to 600,000 clones, with about 88% as singletons. This clonotype was sampled from a woman in her 50s with COVID-19, enrolled during active disease. Specimen: peripheral blood. V gene TRBV6-5 combines with J gene TRBJ2-7, with 7 bases fitting TRBD2. CDR3 protein: CASGRGHEQYF. The CDR3 bases are TGTGCCAGCGGGAGGGGCCACGAGCAGTACTTC.